The 30 T cell receptor beta chains below come from one sample, sequenced in a study of cytomegalovirus exposure and HLA in healthy donors. Vbeta (60) and Jbeta (13) primers were used in the PCR. Sequencing was performed with immunoSEQ multiplex PCR; in TCRdb, only in-frame clones are kept and a portion is missing. The sample holds 68,000 or so clones. Sequenced input: PBMCs. The receptors were gathered from a boy aged 5-17 years in good health and CMV-seronegative.

The V gene is TRBV4-2, the J gene TRBJ2-1; 8 bases align to TRBD1. Germline CDR1 LGHNA, CDR2 YNFKEQ. Trimming removed 3 bases from V and 8 bases from J; junction bases left unmatched: 9. The CDR3 contains 15 residues. CDR3 nucleotides: TGTGCCAGCAGCCATGCCACGGACAGGGCCGATGAGCAGTTCTTC. Translated, it gives CASSHATDRADEQFF.

The V and J genes are TRBV5-1 and TRBJ2-5; perhaps TRBD1 as D (6 bases). V lost 4 bases to trimming and J lost 4 bases, with 14 bases between them. The CDR3 has 14 residues. Germline V gene data show CDR1 as SGHRS and CDR2 as YFSETQ. DNA for the CDR3: TGCGCCAGCAGCCCACAGGGCCTGGGAGAGACCCAGTACTTC. It is translated as CASSPQGLGETQYF.

This chain joins TRBV30 and TRBJ2-5; 10 bases are a match to TRBD2. The CDR3 is made up of 14 amino acids. Trimming removed 4 bases from V and 2 bases from J; junction bases left unmatched: 4. Germline-derived CDR1 and CDR2 are GTSNPN and SVGIG (reference sequence). CDR3: CAWTGTSAQETQYF. CDR3 in DNA: TGTGCCTGGACCGGGACTAGCGCTCAAGAGACCCAGTACTTC.

This chain connects TRBV19 to TRBJ1-2; 9 positions agree with TRBD1. Trimming cost V 4 bases and J 14 bases; bases outside gene matches: 14. CDR1 and CDR2 from the germline V gene are LNHDA and SQIVND (reference sequence). The CDR3 spans 14 residues. The CDR3 here is CASSKHMGQGSVTF. The CDR3 coding sequence is TGTGCCAGTAGTAAACACATGGGACAGGGATCCGTGACCTTC. The entire variable domain, with the rest obtained from reference TRBV19 and TRBJ1-2, is as follows: DGGITQSPKYLFRKEGQNVTLSCEQNLNHDAMYWYRQDPGQGLRLIYYSQIVNDFQKGDIAEGYSVSREKKESFPLTVTSAQKNPTAFYLCASSKHMGQGSVTFGSGTRLTVV.

Worth noting for this clone: One end of the junction does not line up with germline, which may come from a read error. The sample carries other DNA sequences with the same CDR3. This chain connects TRBV27 to TRBJ2-7; possibly TRBD2 for D (5 bases). Germline V CDR1 and CDR2: MNHEY, SMNVEV (reference sequence). There are 14 residues in the CDR3. The CDR3 spells CASSSRTGPYEQYF. Written as DNA, the CDR3 is TGCGCCAGCAGTTCGAGGACTGGGCCCTACGAGCAGTACTTC.

The gene calls are TRBV5-1 and TRBJ2-2, with 9 bases that match TRBD1. Germline V lookup: CDR1 SGHRS, CDR2 YFSETQ. CDR3 length: 14 amino acids. V shed 4 bases and J 3 bases; nucleotides not matched to a gene: 1. The CDR3 region has the DNA TGCGCCAGCAGCCGGACAGGGGACACCGGGGAGCTGTTTTTT. Translated, it gives CASSRTGDTGELFF.

Here the CDR3 reads CASTLRIDSLYGYTF. DNA for the CDR3: TGTGCCAGCACCTTACGGATTGACAGCCTCTATGGCTACACCTTC. This rearrangement joins TRBV6-5 to TRBJ1-2; D possibly corresponds to TRBD1 (5 bases). V was trimmed by 7 bases and J by 4 bases, leaving 19 bases between them. The length of the CDR3 is 15 residues. CDR1 is MNHEY, CDR2 SVGAGI, per germline.

J is TRBJ1-2 and V is TRBV4-3, with D perhaps TRBD1 (5 bases). V was trimmed by 0 bases and J by 3 bases, leaving 11 bases between them. This CDR3 has 15 residues. Germline loops: CDR1 LGHNA, CDR2 YSLEER. CDR3 sequence (DNA): TGCGCCAGCAGCCAAGAGTCAGGGTCGGACTATGGCTACACCTTC. Encoded protein: CASSQESGSDYGYTF.

V usage is TRBV5-6 and J usage is TRBJ1-5, with D perhaps matching TRBD1 (5 bases). This CDR3 contains 16 residues. Trimming pared 4 bases from V and 0 bases from J, leaving 14 bases between. Germline lookup yields CDR1 SGHDT and CDR2 YYEEEE. The DNA of the CDR3 is TGTGCCAGCAGCGGCGGGGGAAGTTATAGCAATCAGCCCCAGCATTTT. Translating gives CASSGGGSYSNQPQHF.

The rearrangement links TRBV25-1 to TRBJ1-1; D is undetermined. The CDR3 has 15 amino acids. CDR1 is MGHDK, CDR2 SYGVNS, per germline. Trimming shortened V by 1 base and J by 1 base, and 10 bases separated the two germline ends. CDR3 region: CASSESFRGNTEAFF. Written as DNA, the CDR3 is TGTGCCAGCAGTGAATCCTTCCGGGGGAACACTGAAGCTTTCTTT. Complete variable domain (other parts from reference TRBV25-1 and TRBJ1-1): EADIYQTPRYLVIGTGKKITLECSQTMGHDKMYWYQQDPGMELHLIHYSYGVNSTEKGDLSSESTVSRIRTEHFPLTLESARPSHTSQYLCASSESFRGNTEAFFGQGTRLTVV.

On this clone itself: Compared with germline, one end of the junction differs, possibly owing to a read error. The sample contains more than one DNA sequence encoding this CDR3. The chain is built from TRBV30 and TRBJ1-3; the match to TRBD1 covers 7 bases. The germline V gene has CDR1 GTSNPN and CDR2 SVGIG (reference sequence). CDR3 length: 14 amino acids. CDR3 DNA: TGTGCCTGGAGCGGGACAGCCTCTGGAAATACCATATATTTT. Its protein product is CAWSGTASGNTIYF.

V usage is TRBV7-9 and J usage is TRBJ2-5; no clear D gene. The length of the CDR3 is 13 residues. With 1 base removed from V and 12 bases from J, the gap between germline ends came to 15 bases. Looked up from germline, CDR1 is SEHNR and CDR2 is FQNEAQ (reference sequence). The CDR3 region has the DNA TGTGCCAGCAGCTTAGTGCAGGCTGAAGTAGAGTACTTC. As protein: CASSLVQAEVEYF.

V is TRBV4-1 and J is TRBJ2-1, with TRBD2 identical over 8 bases. CDR3 length: 15 residues. Trimming cost V 1 base and J 10 bases; bases outside gene matches: 9. CDR1 is MGHRA, CDR2 YSYEKL, per germline. The CDR3 protein is CASSQGLASVWEQFF. The CDR3, as DNA: TGCGCCAGCAGCCAAGGACTAGCGAGCGTGTGGGAGCAGTTCTTC.

The V call is TRBV5-1, the J call TRBJ1-2; the match to TRBD1 covers 7 bases. This CDR3 region has 14 residues. With 4 bases clipped from V and 2 bases from J, the junction kept 5 bases outside the gene matches. Germline-derived CDR1 and CDR2 are SGHRS and YFSETQ. CDR3 coding DNA: TGCGCCAGCAGCCTAGGACAGGACAACTATGGCTACACCTTC. It is translated as CASSLGQDNYGYTF.

The gene calls are TRBV9 and TRBJ2-3, with 8 bases matching TRBD2. Germline assignment: CDR1 SGDLS and CDR2 YYNGEE. The trim removed 3 bases at V and 4 bases at J, leaving 4 bases unmatched. CDR3 length: 14 residues. The CDR3 nucleotides read TGTGCCAGCAGCGCCCCCGGGGGGGCAGATACGCAGTATTTT. Amino acid sequence: CASSAPGGADTQYF.

The chain employs TRBV11-1 and TRBJ1-1; the match to TRBD1 covers 8 bases. Germline CDR1 and CDR2: SGHAT and FQDESV (reference sequence). Trimming cost V 5 bases and J 5 bases; bases outside gene matches: 7. The CDR3 contains 14 residues. CDR3 coding DNA: TGTGCCAGCAGCCAAGGACAGGGAAATACTGAAGCTTTCTTT. It specifies CASSQGQGNTEAFF.

The CDR3 spells CASGETSGGTDTQYF. The CDR3 DNA reads as TGTGCCAGCGGGGAGACTAGCGGGGGCACAGATACGCAGTATTTT. V is TRBV6-4 and J is TRBJ2-3; 11 positions agree with TRBD2. Germline-derived CDR1 and CDR2 are MRHNA and SNTAGT. V was clipped by 8 bases and J by 1 base; unmatched bases: 5. This CDR3 spans 15 amino acids.

The chain recombines TRBV5-4 with TRBJ2-5; TRBD2 matches 8 bases. Germline V gene data show CDR1 as SGHNT and CDR2 as YYREEE (reference sequence). V trimming: 1 base; J trimming: 5 bases; junction bases outside the gene matches: 4. This CDR3 has 14 amino acids. CDR3 in DNA: TGTGCCAGCAGCTTGCCTAGCGGGCTGGAGACCCAGTACTTC. Its translation: CASSLPSGLETQYF.

The gene calls are TRBV9 and TRBJ2-5, with 10 nucleotides matching TRBD2. Per the germline V gene, CDR1 is SGDLS and CDR2 is YYNGEE. The CDR3 totals 14 residues. V was pared by 3 bases and J by 5 bases, with 4 bases of the junction left unmatched. The DNA of the CDR3 is TGTGCCAGCAGCGACGGACTAGCGGTTGAGACCCAGTACTTC. It codes for CASSDGLAVETQYF.

The chain links TRBV2 to TRBJ1-5, with D unresolved. V was cut by 0 bases and J by 4 bases, with 7 bases left in between. Germline CDR1 reads SNHLY; CDR2 reads FYNNEI. The CDR3 contains 14 residues. CDR3 sequence (DNA): TGTGCCAGCAGTGAAGCGCGGGGAAATCAGCCCCAGCATTTT. It translates to CASSEARGNQPQHF.

The rearrangement joins TRBV19 to TRBJ2-3; D ambiguous. V lost 5 bases and J 6 bases, leaving 12 bases between the germline ends. CDR1 and CDR2 from the germline V gene are LNHDA and SQIVND (reference sequence). The CDR3 is 13 amino acids. In DNA form, the CDR3 reads TGTGCCAGTAGTGGCTTCCAAACGGATACGCAGTATTTT. Protein: CASSGFQTDTQYF.

The rearrangement links TRBV9 to TRBJ2-5; 14 nucleotides align to TRBD2. Per germline, CDR1 SGDLS and CDR2 YYNGEE. The CDR3 covers 15 residues. Trimming took 4 bases from V and 3 from J; bases not matched to a gene: 2. CDR3 sequence reads: CASSKTSGGEETQYF. In nucleotides, the CDR3 is TGTGCCAGCAGCAAGACTAGCGGGGGGGAAGAGACCCAGTACTTC. Filled out from reference TRBV9 and TRBJ2-5, the complete variable domain reads DSGVTQTPKHLITATGQRVTLRCSPRSGDLSVYWYQQSLDQGLQFLIQYYNGEERAKGNILERFSAQQFPDLHSELNLSSLELGDSALYFCASSKTSGGEETQYFGPGTRLLVL.

The chain couples TRBV18 to TRBJ1-1, with a possible D match to TRBD1 (6 bases). The CDR3 sequence is 15 residues long. The V end lost 2 bases, the J end lost 3 bases, and 13 bases lay between the germline ends. CDR1 is KGHSH and CDR2 is LQKENI in the germline V gene. The chain's CDR3 is CASSPNRADYTEAFF. The CDR3 bases are TGTGCCAGCTCACCAAACAGGGCTGATTACACTGAAGCTTTCTTT.

The chain joins TRBV7-9 to TRBJ2-1; D unresolved. CDR3 length equals 10 residues. Trimming took 10 bases from V and 6 from J, leaving 7 bases between them. Germline assignment: CDR1 SEHNR and CDR2 FQNEAQ (reference sequence). In DNA form, the CDR3 reads TGTGCCATGAGCGTCAATGAGCAGTTCTTC. It specifies CAMSVNEQFF.

V gene TRBV6-4 combines with J gene TRBJ1-1, with D maybe TRBD1 (5 bases). There are 13 residues in the CDR3. Germline V gives CDR1 MRHNA, CDR2 SNTAGT. V was cut by 5 bases and J by 2 bases, with 9 bases left in between. The CDR3 nucleotides are TGTGCCAGCAGTCAGACAGCAAACACTGAAGCTTTCTTT. It translates to CASSQTANTEAFF.

The chain joins TRBV11-2 to TRBJ2-2, with D tentatively TRBD1 (6 bases). With 1 base removed from V and 5 bases from J, the gap between germline ends came to 11 bases. Germline loops: CDR1 SGHAT, CDR2 FQNNGV. The CDR3 has 15 residues. CDR3 DNA: TGTGCCAGCAGCTTAGTGATGGGGGCGACCGGGGAGCTGTTTTTT. Amino acids: CASSLVMGATGELFF.

The V call is TRBV6-5, the J call TRBJ2-5, with 15 bases that match TRBD2. The trim removed 6 bases at V and 6 bases at J, leaving 2 bases unmatched. Germline V gene data show CDR1 as MNHEY and CDR2 as SVGAGI. The CDR3 loop spans 14 amino acids. In nucleotides, the CDR3 is TGTGCCAGCAGAGGACTAGCGGGGGGGCAGACCCAGTACTTC. Amino acid sequence: CASRGLAGGQTQYF.

The chain links TRBV7-2 to TRBJ2-5; the match to TRBD1 covers 7 bases. This CDR3 contains 14 residues. Germline CDR1 SGHTA, CDR2 FQGNSA. J was trimmed by 1 base and V by 5 bases; bases with no gene match: 4. CDR3 sequence (DNA): TGTGCCAGCAGCACCGGGACAGTCCAAGAGACCCAGTACTTC. Translating gives CASSTGTVQETQYF.

This sequence joins TRBV19 and TRBJ2-7; TRBD1 agrees at 7 bases. Trimming cost V 3 bases and J 4 bases; bases outside gene matches: 9. This CDR3 comprises 15 residues. Germline V gene data show CDR1 as LNHDA and CDR2 as SQIVND (reference sequence). The CDR3 sequence is CASSIREGGLYEQYF. CDR3 DNA: TGTGCCAGTAGTATTAGGGAAGGGGGCTTGTACGAGCAGTACTTC.

V usage is TRBV6-6 and J usage is TRBJ2-5, with D unclear. The CDR3 loop spans 13 amino acids. Germline V gives CDR1 MNHNY, CDR2 SVGAGI (reference sequence). Trimming took 6 bases from V and 2 from J, leaving 10 bases between them. The CDR3 sequence: CASSSHGQETQYF. The CDR3 DNA reads TGTGCCAGCAGCTCCCACGGGCAAGAGACCCAGTACTTC.